This T cell receptor beta chain is from a study of T cell responses to AZD1222 COVID-19 vaccine. Turning to the study itself: Doses given second, at about 4 or about 12 weeks, were pooled. Study-wide points: The repertoires were collected only after the peak T cell response. White British donors predominated, females outnumbered males, and clonal diversity was possibly underestimated. Spike-specific TCR repertoires showed rising breadth and depth after two AZD1222 doses.

Note on this clone: The antigen is unknown.

Profiled with immunoSEQ multiplex PCR; TCRdb holds only in-frame clones, not every one. The sample yields 90,000 to 140,000 clones, roughly 91% seen once. The CDR3 sequence is 13 residues long. V was trimmed by 4 bases and J by 4 bases, leaving 8 bases between them. The germline V gene encodes CDR1 ENHRY and CDR2 SYGVKD. The genes are TRBV10-3 and TRBJ2-1; no reliable D call. This clonotype was sampled from an adult in good health. The sample was peripheral blood, taken on day 0 of AZD1222 vaccination. CDR3 nucleotides: TGTGCCATCAGTGGGGCCAGGTACAATGAGCAGTTCTTC. Amino acid sequence: CAISGARYNEQFF.